One and the same sample provided the 21 T cell receptor beta chains below, sequenced in a study of identical twins. MiXCR, run by TCRdb on the 5' RACE reads, gives a single entry per CDR3 protein. The sample includes hundreds of thousands of distinct CDR3 sequences, about 20% of them seen just once. The sample also formed part of further work on T cells expressing NK-cell markers.

The sample consisted of PBMCs. The receptors originated from a woman aged 18 to 35 in good health.

The V and J genes are TRBV20-1 and TRBJ2-1; D not resolved. The CDR3 has 13 residues. The germline CDR1 and CDR2 sequences are DFQATT and SNEGSKA (reference sequence). V shed 4 bases and J shed 4 bases, with 11 bases lying between them. The CDR3 DNA sequence: TGCAGTGCTATTGTAGCCCGATACAATGAGCAGTTCTTC. Translation: CSAIVARYNEQFF.

J is TRBJ2-3 and V is TRBV7-9; D gene uncertain. CDR1 SEHNR and CDR2 FQNEAQ come from the germline V gene (reference sequence). This CDR3 is built from 11 residues. V gave up 6 bases and J gave up 6 bases, with 7 bases separating them. The CDR3 reads CASRVFDTQYF. CDR3 nucleotide sequence: TGTGCCAGCAGGGTTTTCGATACGCAGTATTTT.

The rearrangement links TRBV20-1 to TRBJ2-4; a weak D match, TRBD2 (6 bases). Trimming removed 3 bases at V and 0 bases at J, with 12 bases between. Germline V lookup: CDR1 DFQATT, CDR2 SNEGSKA (reference sequence). The CDR3 is 15 residues long. CDR3 region: CSASGGAGAKNIQYF. CDR3 DNA: TGCAGTGCTAGCGGGGGTGCGGGAGCCAAAAACATTCAGTACTTC.

The rearrangement joins TRBV3-1 to TRBJ1-1, with a weak D call TRBD1 (6 bases). Germline CDR1 LGHDT, CDR2 YNNKEL (reference sequence). The CDR3 extends over 13 amino acids. V lost 3 bases, J lost 8 bases, and 13 bases lay in between. The CDR3 sequence: CASSQSTGHEAFF. CDR3 in DNA: TGTGCCAGCAGCCAGTCGACAGGACACGAAGCTTTCTTT.

Concerning this clonotype itself: A junction boundary mismatches the germline segment, possibly from a read error. The V and J genes are TRBV7-9 and TRBJ2-1; possible D gene TRBD1, 6 bases. Per germline, CDR1 SEHNR and CDR2 FQNEAQ (reference sequence). CDR3 length equals 17 residues. CDR3 DNA: TGTGCCAACAGCCCAGGGGTATCTTACACGGAGAACAATGAGCAGTTCTTC. Its translation: CANSPGVSYTENNEQFF.

This clonotype was seen more than once but under ten times. V is TRBV12-3 or TRBV12-4 and J is TRBJ2-7; 8 bases match TRBD1. V lost 6 bases to trimming and J lost 6 bases; unmatched junction nucleotides: 7. CDR3 length: 13 amino acids. CDR3 amino acids: CASRLDRASEQYF. Written as DNA, the CDR3 is TGTGCCAGCAGACTGGACAGGGCTTCCGAGCAGTACTTC.

This clonotype was counted only a few times. The rearrangement uses TRBV2 and TRBJ2-5; tentatively, D is TRBD1 (7 bases). This CDR3 is built from 16 residues. Trimming cost V 3 bases and J 4 bases, with 18 bases left between them. Germline V gene sequence: CDR1 SNHLY, CDR2 FYNNEI. The CDR3 loop is CASSDPGGGAGETQYF. As DNA, the CDR3 is TGTGCCAGCAGTGACCCTGGAGGGGGCGCGGGAGAGACCCAGTACTTC.

This clonotype has only a few counts. The chain employs TRBV20-1 and TRBJ2-5; D is perhaps TRBD1 (6 bases). This CDR3 spans 12 amino acids. Germline CDR1 and CDR2: DFQATT and SNEGSKA (reference sequence). The V end was cut by 3 bases, the J end by 3 bases, with 8 bases between. The DNA for the CDR3 is TGCAGTGCTAGTCGACAGGAAGAGACCCAGTACTTC. As protein: CSASRQEETQYF.

The CDR3 DNA sequence: TGTGCCAGCGGGACGGCTTCGTTAGAGCAGTTCTTC. It translates to CASGTASLEQFF. The gene calls are TRBV3-1 and TRBJ2-1; D may correspond to TRBD1 or TRBD2 (5 bases each). Germline V lookup: CDR1 LGHDT, CDR2 YNNKEL (reference sequence). The V gene lost 8 bases and the J gene lost 10 bases, with 15 bases spanning the gap. This CDR3 spans 12 amino acids.

In this sample, this clonotype turned up a few times. The chain uses TRBV3-1 and TRBJ2-3, with TRBD2 matching over 8 bases. From germline, CDR1 is LGHDT and CDR2 YNNKEL (reference sequence). The junction had 4 bases not matched to a gene; V was cut back by 2 bases and J by 0 bases. This CDR3 is 16 amino acids long. CDR3 protein: CASSQLERGSTDTQYF. The CDR3 coding sequence is TGTGCCAGCAGCCAACTCGAGCGGGGGAGCACAGATACGCAGTATTTT.

A few counts support this clonotype. The chain recombines TRBV12-3 or TRBV12-4 with TRBJ2-1; D is perhaps TRBD2 (5 bases). V was trimmed by 6 bases and J by 7 bases, leaving 19 bases between them. This CDR3 is 15 amino acids long. The CDR3 sequence: CASSGPGSSVNEQFF. Written as DNA, the CDR3 is TGTGCCAGCAGCGGTCCGGGATCCAGCGTTAATGAGCAGTTCTTC.

This clonotype was found a few times. The chain uses TRBV3-1 and TRBJ1-4; D is unresolved. The CDR3 spans 13 residues. Germline CDR1 is LGHDT and CDR2 is YNNKEL (reference sequence). Trimming took off 4 bases at V and 7 bases at J, with 10 bases between the two ends. The CDR3 protein is CASSLSAGEKLFF. CDR3 DNA sequence: TGTGCCAGCAGCCTTTCAGCTGGTGAAAAACTGTTTTTT.

The chain combines TRBV5-1 with TRBJ2-1; weak D call: TRBD1 (7 bases). Germline-derived CDR1 and CDR2 are SGHRS and YFSETQ. Trimming stripped 3 bases from V and 5 bases from J, with 12 bases between. This CDR3 has 14 amino acids. Written as DNA, the CDR3 is TGCGCCAGCAGCTCGGGAGACAGGGACAATGAGCAGTTCTTC. Protein sequence: CASSSGDRDNEQFF.

The CDR3 bases are TGTGCCAGCAGTCTGGTAGGCGAAAATACGCAGTATTTT. Amino acid sequence: CASSLVGENTQYF. The chain joins TRBV27 to TRBJ2-3; D call uncertain. Germline values: CDR1 MNHEY, CDR2 SMNVEV (reference sequence). The length of the CDR3 is 13 residues. Trimming removed 5 bases from V and 7 bases from J, with 13 bases in between.

This clonotype was seen only a few times. The genes are TRBV29-1 and TRBJ2-3, with D hard to call. The germline V gene has CDR1 SQVTM and CDR2 ANQGSEA. This CDR3 has 14 amino acids. V gave up 4 bases and J gave up 0 bases, with 11 bases separating them. The CDR3, as DNA: TGCAGCGTTGTCCGGGCCGTTAGCACAGATACGCAGTATTTT. It codes for CSVVRAVSTDTQYF.

The V and J genes are TRBV5-1 and TRBJ2-1; 10 positions match TRBD2. Germline V gene lookup returns CDR1 SGHRS and CDR2 YFSETQ. This CDR3 is 18 amino acids long. Trimming at V came to 3 bases and at J to 5 bases, leaving 14 bases not matched to a gene. DNA for the CDR3: TGCGCCAGCAGCTCGCCACCATCCCCTAGCGGGAGACACAATGAGCAGTTCTTC. Its protein product is CASSSPPSPSGRHNEQFF.

V and J are TRBV20-1 and TRBJ2-3, with D possibly TRBD2 on 6 matching bases. The V gene lost 6 bases and the J gene lost 6 bases, with 13 bases spanning the gap. Germline V lookup: CDR1 DFQATT, CDR2 SNEGSKA (reference sequence). This CDR3 is 12 amino acids long. The CDR3 bases are TGCAGTGCATGGAGGGACGGGGATACGCAGTATTTT. Amino acids: CSAWRDGDTQYF.

The table lists this clonotype with many counts. The chain recombines TRBV12-3 or TRBV12-4 with TRBJ2-7; 7 bases are a match to TRBD1. CDR3 length: 13 residues. J gave up 5 bases and V 5 bases, and 6 bases lay outside the gene matches. CDR3 coding DNA: TGTGCCAGCAGTATGACAGGGAAAGACGAGCAGTACTTC. This sequence encodes CASSMTGKDEQYF.

In its sample, this clonotype was seen many times. The chain couples TRBV20-1 to TRBJ1-4; a weak D match, TRBD1 (5 bases). The CDR3 runs 14 residues. Trimming pared 0 bases from V and 8 bases from J, leaving 13 bases between. Germline CDR1 reads DFQATT; CDR2 reads SNEGSKA (reference sequence). The CDR3 protein is CSARDRKGLEKLFF. The CDR3 coding sequence is TGCAGTGCTAGAGATCGGAAGGGGTTGGAAAAACTGTTTTTT.

This clonotype was seen more than once but under ten times. The CDR3 nucleotides are TGCAGTGCTAGAGGGACAGGTGGTGGAAACACCATATATTTT. This translates into CSARGTGGGNTIYF. The chain combines TRBV20-1 with TRBJ1-3; 7 positions agree with TRBD1. This CDR3 has 14 residues. The germline V gene has CDR1 DFQATT and CDR2 SNEGSKA (reference sequence). The V gene end was trimmed by 1 base and the J gene end by 3 bases; junction bases not matched to a gene: 3.

This clonotype was seen a handful of times. V usage is TRBV6-2 or TRBV6-3 and J usage is TRBJ2-3; no reliable D call. Germline V gene lookup returns CDR1 MNHEY and CDR2 SVGEGT. The CDR3 has 15 amino acids. The ends were cut back, 1 base at V and 7 bases at J, with 15 bases in the middle. This CDR3 is CASSYLAARLHTQYF. The CDR3, as DNA: TGTGCCAGCAGTTACTTGGCCGCGCGCCTCCATACGCAGTATTTT.